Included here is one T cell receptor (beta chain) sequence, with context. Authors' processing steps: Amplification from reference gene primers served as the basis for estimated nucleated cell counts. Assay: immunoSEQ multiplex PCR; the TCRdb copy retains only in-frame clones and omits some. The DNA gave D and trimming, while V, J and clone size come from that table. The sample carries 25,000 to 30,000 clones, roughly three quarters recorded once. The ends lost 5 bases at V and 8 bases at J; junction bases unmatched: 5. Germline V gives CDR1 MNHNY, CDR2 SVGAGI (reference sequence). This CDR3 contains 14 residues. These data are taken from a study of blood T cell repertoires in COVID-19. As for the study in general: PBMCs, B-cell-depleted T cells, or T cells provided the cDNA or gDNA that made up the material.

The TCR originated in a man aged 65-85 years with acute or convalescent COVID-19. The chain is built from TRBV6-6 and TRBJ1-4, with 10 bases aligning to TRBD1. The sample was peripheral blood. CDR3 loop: CASSKGQGREKLFF. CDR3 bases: TGTGCCAGCAGTAAGGGACAGGGGCGGGAAAAACTGTTTTTT.